Given below is one TCR beta chain in context. Its antigen is not known. This specimen comes from a study of shared clonotypes between healthy human individuals. At the level of the study: CD4 naive cells filled three plates per donor, CD4 memory three, CD8 naive two and CD8 memory one. Study observations and caveats: Clonotypes that were shared across a handful of donors made up 4.5% to 5% of naive CD4 clonotypes.

The authors distributed each subset's genomic DNA evenly over several immunoSEQ plates. Clones were sequenced by immunoSEQ multiplex PCR, and TCRdb holds only the in-frame ones, with some missing. The profile covers over a million clones, with 75% to 80% appearing a single time and roughly 0.56% taken by the ten largest. This CDR3 has 14 residues. The germline V gene encodes CDR1 ENHRY and CDR2 SYGVKD. The V gene end was trimmed by 2 bases and the J gene end by 3 bases; junction bases not matched to a gene: 4. Sequencing was performed on memory CD4+ T cells from PBMCs. Subset: CD45RA-negative fraction. The receptor was derived from a man younger than 30 in good health. Some clones in this sample may be carry-over from other donors' samples. This chain joins TRBV10-3 and TRBJ2-7, with TRBD1 matching 7 bases. Here the CDR3 reads CAISEPDRIYEQYF. The CDR3 region has the DNA TGTGCCATCAGTGAGCCGGACAGGATCTACGAGCAGTACTTC.